The rows below give T cell receptor beta chains drawn from one sample of a study of molecular identifiers for immune sequencing clone quantification. From the PCR reads, TCRdb called clonotypes with MiXCR, one entry per CDR3 protein. The sample contains 60,000 to 80,000 distinct CDR3 sequences, approximately 17% of which appear only once. Sequenced input: naive CD8+ T cells from blood, with Jurkat cell RNA spiked in. Receptor source: a human donor in good health. Some libraries in this study had Jurkat cell RNA spiked in. Each CDR3 is given without its conserved first and last residue. Not all rows give a size; the values are once, few, many and, for expanded clones, a class.

abundance | j_gene | v_gene | CDR3aa
many | TRBJ1-2 | TRBV30 | ALLGQGVGDGYT
many | TRBJ2-1 | TRBV28 | ASRSLWNRDRDGGGDYNEQF
many | TRBJ2-3 | TRBV6-5 | ASSYNPQGESGTDTQY
many | TRBJ2-7 | TRBV20-1 | SASGGNPYEQY
. | TRBJ2-1 | TRBV19 | ASRSLRTSGPSPYNEQF
many | TRBJ1-1 | TRBV6-5 | ASSYGNLNTEAF
few | TRBJ1-2 | TRBV27 | ASSLQGVYGYT
many | TRBJ1-1 | TRBV6-1 | ASSNITVGNTEAF
many | TRBJ2-2 | TRBV7-9 | ASREGFTGELF
many | TRBJ1-6 | TRBV4-1 | ASSQTPGPYNSPLH
. | TRBJ2-7 | TRBV2 | ASSAVREKPYEQY
many | TRBJ2-3 | TRBV13 | ASSSTGTGASSTDTQY
. | TRBJ2-5 | TRBV11-3 | ASSLGLAEPGQETQY
many | TRBJ2-3 | TRBV11-2 | ASSSGPLLDTQY
few | TRBJ1-5 | TRBV27 | ASGLTGGNQPQH
many | TRBJ2-7 | TRBV4-1 | ASSHVRQGLYEQY
. | TRBJ2-1 | TRBV6-5 | ASSYEGGGSSYNEQF
many | TRBJ2-5 | TRBV24-1 | ATSDLSSGTAIFSQETQY
few | TRBJ2-3 | TRBV19 | ASSMVGVDTQY
few | TRBJ2-7 | TRBV27 | ASSLTGFNEQY
many | TRBJ1-3 | TRBV18 | ASSPDSETGNTIY
many | TRBJ2-6 | TRBV4-3 | ASSQVDGANVLT
many | TRBJ2-4 | TRBV28 | ASSRDRNIQY
many | TRBJ2-7 | TRBV5-5 | ASSLGRVIEQY
many | TRBJ2-1 | TRBV20-1 | SVPISGAYNEQF
many | TRBJ2-7 | TRBV27 | ASRDSSYEQY
many | TRBJ2-7 | TRBV20-1 | SARDRRETLYEQY
many | TRBJ2-5 | TRBV29-1 | SVQGGDRGAWETQY
once | TRBJ2-7 | TRBV7-8 | ASSSVEAYEQY
many | TRBJ1-1 | TRBV30 | AWSAQGRKNTEAF
many | TRBJ2-7 | TRBV30 | AWSVLASGKYEQY
many | TRBJ2-1 | TRBV20-1 | SARGTINFYNEQF